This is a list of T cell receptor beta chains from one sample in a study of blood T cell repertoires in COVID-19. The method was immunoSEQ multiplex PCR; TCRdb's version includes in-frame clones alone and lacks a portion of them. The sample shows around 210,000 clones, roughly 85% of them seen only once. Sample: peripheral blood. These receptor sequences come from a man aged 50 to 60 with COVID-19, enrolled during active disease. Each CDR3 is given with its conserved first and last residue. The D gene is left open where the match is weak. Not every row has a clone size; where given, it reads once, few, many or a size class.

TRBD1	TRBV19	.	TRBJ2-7	TGTGCCAGTAGTATACGGGACAGCTCCTACGAGCAGTACTTC	CASSIRDSSYEQYF
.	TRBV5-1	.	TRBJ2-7	TGCGCCAGCAGCTGGGAGGACGAGCAGTACTTC	CASSWEDEQYF
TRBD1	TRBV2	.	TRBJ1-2	TGTGCCAGCAGTGTGCCCCGGGACAGGCTTAACTATGGCTACACCTTC	CASSVPRDRLNYGYTF
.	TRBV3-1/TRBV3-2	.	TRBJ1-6	TGTGCCAGCAGCGACGTTGGGGCTGGGTCACCCCTCCACTTT	CASSDVGAGSPLHF
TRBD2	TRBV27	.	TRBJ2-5	TGTGCCAGCAGTTCCAGACTAGCGGGGAACCAAGAGACCCAGTACTTC	CASSSRLAGNQETQYF
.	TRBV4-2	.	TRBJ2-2	TGTGCCAGCAGCCCCGGGGGGCCGAACACCGGGGAGCTGTTTTTT	CASSPGGPNTGELFF
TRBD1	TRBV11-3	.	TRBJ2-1	TGTGCCAGCAGCTTAACCCCCCCGTCAGGGGGCAATGAGCAGTTCTTC	CASSLTPPSGGNEQFF
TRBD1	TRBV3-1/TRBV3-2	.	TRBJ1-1	TGTGCCAGCAGCCCGACAGGGATGGCTGAAGCTTTCTTT	CASSPTGMAEAFF
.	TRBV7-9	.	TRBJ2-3	TGTGCCAGCAGCCCCCAATTTTCCACGCAGTATTTT	CASSPQFSTQYF
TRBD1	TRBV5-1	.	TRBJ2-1	TGCGCCAGCAGCAAGACAGGGGCCGATGAGCAGTTCTTC	CASSKTGADEQFF
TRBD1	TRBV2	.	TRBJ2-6	TGTGCCAGCAGTGGATTTTCCAGGGGGCTTGGGGCCAACGTCCTGACTTTC	CASSGFSRGLGANVLTF
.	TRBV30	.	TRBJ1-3	TGTGCCTGGAGACGCGGCATCTCTGGAAACACCATATATTTT	CAWRRGISGNTIYF
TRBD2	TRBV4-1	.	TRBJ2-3	TGCGCCAGCAGCCAAGTTGCCCCTCCCGGGACTAGCTTCGCTGTGCAGTATTTT	CASSQVAPPGTSFAVQYF
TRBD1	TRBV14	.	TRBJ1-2	TGTGCCAGCAGCCACCGACAGGGCCCCTATGGCTACACCTTC	CASSHRQGPYGYTF
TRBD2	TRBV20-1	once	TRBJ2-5	TGCAGTGCTAGTGAGCGGGGGGGGTTTGAGACCCAGTACTTC	CSASERGGFETQYF
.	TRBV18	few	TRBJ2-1	TGTGCCAGCTCATCAACAGGGGAGCAGTTCTTC	CASSSTGEQFF
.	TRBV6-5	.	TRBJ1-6	TGTGCCAGCTCCACTTTTTCTGGGGCGGGGTCACCCCTCCACTTT	CASSTFSGAGSPLHF
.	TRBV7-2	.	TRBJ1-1	TGTGCCAGCAGCTTAGCATGGGCAGCCACGTCATCTACTGAAGCTTTCTTT	CASSLAWAATSSTEAFF
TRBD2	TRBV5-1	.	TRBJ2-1	TGCGCCAGCAGCTCCTCCGGGGGGTGGAATGAGCAGTTCTTC	CASSSSGGWNEQFF
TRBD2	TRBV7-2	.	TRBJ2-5	TGTGCCAGCAGCCCGCGCCGCCTGACTAGCCTGCAGACCCAGTACTTC	CASSPRRLTSLQTQYF
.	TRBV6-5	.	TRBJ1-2	TGTGCCAGCAGTCCAACCTCAACAGCTAACTATGGCTACACCTTC	CASSPTSTANYGYTF
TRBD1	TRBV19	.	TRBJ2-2	TGTGCCAGTAGTCAATACAGGGGGCAGGACACCGGGGAGCTGTTTTTT	CASSQYRGQDTGELFF
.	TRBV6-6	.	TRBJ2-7	TGTGCCAGCTCCAGGACAGAACTAAGCTCCTACGAGCAGTACTTC	CASSRTELSSYEQYF
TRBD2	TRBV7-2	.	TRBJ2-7	TGTGCCAGCAGCTTAGCGGGGAGGGGATACGAGCAGTACTTC	CASSLAGRGYEQYF
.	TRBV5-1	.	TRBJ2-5	TGCGCCAGCAGCTTGGCAGGTCGACAGAGCTTAGGAGAGACCCAGTACTTC	CASSLAGRQSLGETQYF
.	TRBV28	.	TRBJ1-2	TGTGCCAGCAGGAGAGAGGTGTTTGGCTACACCTTC	CASRREVFGYTF
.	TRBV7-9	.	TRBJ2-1	TGTGCCAGCAGAACCCCAGGGCCCGATGAGCAGTTCTTC	CASRTPGPDEQFF
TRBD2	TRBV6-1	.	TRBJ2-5	TGTGCCAGCAGTGAGCTAGCGGGGGTCGAGGAGACCCAGTACTTC	CASSELAGVEETQYF
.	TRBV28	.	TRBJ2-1	TGTGCCAGCAGTTGGCGACCCGAGGGTGAGCAGTTCTTC	CASSWRPEGEQFF
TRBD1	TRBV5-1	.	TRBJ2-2	TGCGCCAGCAGCCGGGACAGATTGAACACCGGGGAGCTGTTTTTT	CASSRDRLNTGELFF
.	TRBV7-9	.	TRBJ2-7	TGTGCCAGCAGCTTAGGGGAGGCTCAGCAGTACTTC	CASSLGEAQQYF
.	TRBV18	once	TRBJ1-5	TGTGCCAGCTCACCACCGGACAGCTGGAATCAGCCCCAGCATTTT	CASSPPDSWNQPQHF
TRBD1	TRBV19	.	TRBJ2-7	TGTGCCAGTAGGGGTGAGACAGGGGGCAACTACGAGCAGTACTTC	CASRGETGGNYEQYF
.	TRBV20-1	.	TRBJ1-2	TGCAGTGCTAGTCGAGGAGACTATGGCTACACCTTC	CSASRGDYGYTF
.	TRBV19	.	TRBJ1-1	TGTGCCAGTAGTATAACAGGCCACATGAACACTGAAGCTTTCTTT	CASSITGHMNTEAFF
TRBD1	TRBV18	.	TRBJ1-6	TGTGCCAGCTCACCGACAGGGGACTCCTATAATTCACCCCTCCACTTT	CASSPTGDSYNSPLHF
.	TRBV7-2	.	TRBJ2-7	TGTGCCAGCAGCCCTAACCCGTACGAGCAGTACTTC	CASSPNPYEQYF
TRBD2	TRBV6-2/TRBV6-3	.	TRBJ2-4	TGTGCCAGCAGCCAACTAGCGGGGGGAGCCAAAAACATTCAGTACTTC	CASSQLAGGAKNIQYF
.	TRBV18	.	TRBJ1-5	TGTGCCAGCTCACCAACTGAGTATCAGCCCCAGCATTTT	CASSPTEYQPQHF
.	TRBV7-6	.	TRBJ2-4	TGTGCCAGCAGCCTAGGGGACATAGCCAAAAACATTCAGTACTTC	CASSLGDIAKNIQYF
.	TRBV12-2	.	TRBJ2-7	TGTGCAAGTCATCAAGGGATAGGTTCCAGCGGGGGTAGCTCCTACGAGCAGTACTTC	CASHQGIGSSGGSSYEQYF
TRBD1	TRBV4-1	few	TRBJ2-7	TGCGCCAGCAGCCCCAGGGACAGGTACTACGAGCAGTACTTC	CASSPRDRYYEQYF
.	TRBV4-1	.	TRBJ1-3	TGCGCCAGCAGCCAGGAACAGACTGGAAACACCATATATTTT	CASSQEQTGNTIYF
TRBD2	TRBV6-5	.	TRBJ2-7	TGTGCCAGCAGGGCTAGCGGGGCTTCCTACGAGCAGTACTTC	CASRASGASYEQYF
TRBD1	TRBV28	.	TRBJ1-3	TGTGCCAGCAGAAAAAGGTGGACAGGGGCCTCTGGAAACACCATATATTTT	CASRKRWTGASGNTIYF
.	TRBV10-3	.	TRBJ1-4	TGTGCCATCAAGGCAGGGGATAATGAAAAACTGTTTTTT	CAIKAGDNEKLFF